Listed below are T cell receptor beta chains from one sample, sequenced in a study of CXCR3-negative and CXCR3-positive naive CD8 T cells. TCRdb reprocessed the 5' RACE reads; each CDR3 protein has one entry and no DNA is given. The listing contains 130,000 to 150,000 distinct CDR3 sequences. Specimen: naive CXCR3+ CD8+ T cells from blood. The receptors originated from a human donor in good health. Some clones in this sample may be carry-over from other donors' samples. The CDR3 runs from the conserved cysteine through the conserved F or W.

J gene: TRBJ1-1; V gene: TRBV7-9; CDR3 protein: CASSFISVEAFF
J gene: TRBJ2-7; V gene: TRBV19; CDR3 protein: CASSNRGYYYEQYF
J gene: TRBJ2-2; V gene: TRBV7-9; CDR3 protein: CASSVNLGVPANTGELFF
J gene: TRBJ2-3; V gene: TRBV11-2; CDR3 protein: CASSLLTGTGPITDTQYF
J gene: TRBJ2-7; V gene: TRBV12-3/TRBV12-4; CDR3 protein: CASSLRTTSYEQYF
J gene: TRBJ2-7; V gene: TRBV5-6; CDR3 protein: CASSLGTRTLEQYF
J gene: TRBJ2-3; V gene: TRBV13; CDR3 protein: CASRLTGTPPDTQYF
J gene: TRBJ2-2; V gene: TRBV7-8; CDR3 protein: CASSLAGPVNTGELFF
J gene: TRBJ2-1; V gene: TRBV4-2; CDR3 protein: CASSPNEASGEQFF
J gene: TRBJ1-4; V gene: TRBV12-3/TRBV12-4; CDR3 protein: CASMEGWREKLFF
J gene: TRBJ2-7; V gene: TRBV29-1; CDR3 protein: CSVEDRDGLPYEQYF
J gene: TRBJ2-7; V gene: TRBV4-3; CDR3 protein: CASSPPRYEQYF
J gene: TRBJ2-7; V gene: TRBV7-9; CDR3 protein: CASSLPLGSYEQYF
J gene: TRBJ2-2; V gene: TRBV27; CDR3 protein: CASRDRLGGELFF
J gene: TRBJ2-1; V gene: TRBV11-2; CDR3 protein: CASSAGTGGYNEQFF
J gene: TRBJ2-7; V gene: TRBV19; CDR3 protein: CASSIGAGYEQYF
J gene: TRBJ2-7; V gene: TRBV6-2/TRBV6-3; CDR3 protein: CASGDLGEQYF
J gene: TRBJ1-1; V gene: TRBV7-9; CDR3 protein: CASSPHQLNTEAFF
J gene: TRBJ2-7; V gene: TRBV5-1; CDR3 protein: CASRLAASYEQYF
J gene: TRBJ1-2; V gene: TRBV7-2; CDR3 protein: CASSLERGYTF
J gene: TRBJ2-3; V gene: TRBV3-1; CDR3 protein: CASSQDLRGDTQYF
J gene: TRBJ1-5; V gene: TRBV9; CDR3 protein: CASSLTGTGYQPQHF
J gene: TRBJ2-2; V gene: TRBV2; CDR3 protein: CASKTSGGLTGELFF
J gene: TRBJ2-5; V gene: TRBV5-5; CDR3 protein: CASSEREWRETQYF
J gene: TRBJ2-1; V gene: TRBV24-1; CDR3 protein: CATRPGTSGDYNEQFF
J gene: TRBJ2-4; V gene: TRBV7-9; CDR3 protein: CASSQGTDVQYF
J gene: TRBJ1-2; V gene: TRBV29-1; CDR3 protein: CSVEDGFGYGYTF
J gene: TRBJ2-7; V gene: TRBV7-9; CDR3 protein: CASSLGYYEQYF
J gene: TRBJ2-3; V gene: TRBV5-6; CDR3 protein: CASSQNWGPAEYF
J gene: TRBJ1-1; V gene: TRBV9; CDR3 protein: CASSVEGDLNTEAFF
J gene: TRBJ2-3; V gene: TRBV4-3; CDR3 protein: CASSSGQSTDTQYF
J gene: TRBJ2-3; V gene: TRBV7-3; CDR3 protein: CASSSRLPPDTQYF
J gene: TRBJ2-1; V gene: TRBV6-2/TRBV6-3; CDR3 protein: CASTGARYNEQFF
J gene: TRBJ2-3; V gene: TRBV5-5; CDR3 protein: CASSLALGADTQYF
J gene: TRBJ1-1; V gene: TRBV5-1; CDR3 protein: CASSSSRDSGAEAFF
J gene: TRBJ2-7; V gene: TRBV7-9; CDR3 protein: CASSQPRSYEQYF
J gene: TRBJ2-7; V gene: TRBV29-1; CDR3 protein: CSVEEAGSYKQYF
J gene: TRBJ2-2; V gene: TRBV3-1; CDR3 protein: CASSQAPGLGTGELFF
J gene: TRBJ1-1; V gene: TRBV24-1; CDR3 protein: CATSGGRTQEAFF
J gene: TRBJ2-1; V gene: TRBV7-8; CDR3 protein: CATIGTRSYNEQFF
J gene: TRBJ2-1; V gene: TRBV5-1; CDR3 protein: CASSLDQGHEQFF
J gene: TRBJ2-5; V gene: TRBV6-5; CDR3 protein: CASSYSREGTQYF
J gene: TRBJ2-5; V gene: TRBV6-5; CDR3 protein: CASSWDRGQQETQYF
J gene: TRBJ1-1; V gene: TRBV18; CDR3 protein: CASSRLDTLNTEAFF
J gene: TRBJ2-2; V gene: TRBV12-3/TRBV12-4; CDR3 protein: CASSSEAANTGELFF
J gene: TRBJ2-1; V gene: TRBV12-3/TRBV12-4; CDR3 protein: CASSLRPTTPYNEQFF
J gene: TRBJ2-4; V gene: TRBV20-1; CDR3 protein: CSARPTLGQGQQRRYIQYF